This TCR beta chain was documented in a study of T-cell reconstitution after alpha-beta-depleted transplantation in children. General study results and limits: Counts and diversity of T cells one year after transplant came mostly from newly produced T cells. By about two months after transplant, alpha-beta T cells reportedly arose from several hundred graft clones that had expanded.

Germline CDR1 and CDR2: KGHSH and LQKENI. CDR3 length equals 16 residues. J gave up 4 bases and V 7 bases, and 11 bases lay outside the gene matches. To note about this clonotype: Its target is not known.

Preparing the TCRbeta library involved the use of unique molecular identifiers. TCRdb processed the PCR reads anew with MiXCR; each CDR3 protein has one entry. The sample contains fewer than 550,000 distinct CDR3 sequences, under 20% of which appear only once. This chain joins TRBV18 and TRBJ2-1, with TRBD1 identical over 9 bases. This TCR was recovered from a boy under three years old who had a stem cell transplant for Wiskott-Aldrich syndrome, so the T cells may come from the graft donor. The input for sequencing was PBMCs, mostly from graft donor cells, taken 360 days after TCRalphabeta/CD19-depleted stem cell transplant. CDR3 loop: CASYVPGTGNYNEQFF. CDR3 bases: TGTGCCAGCTACGTTCCCGGGACAGGGAATTACAATGAGCAGTTCTTC. Drawing the rest from reference TRBV18 and TRBJ2-1, the complete variable domain is NAGVMQNPRHLVRRRGQEARLRCSPMKGHSHVYWYRQLPEEGLKFMVYLQKENIIDESGMPKERFSAEFPKEGPSILRIQQVVRGDSAAYFCASYVPGTGNYNEQFFGPGTRLTVL.